This T cell receptor (beta chain) was captured in a study of shared clonotypes between healthy human individuals. The assay was immunoSEQ multiplex PCR, and TCRdb's table has in-frame clones only and misses some. The sample lists fewer than 3 million clones; 92% were seen once. Study findings and constraints: Clonotypes shared by all four donors outscored non-shared clonotypes in generation probability. Depth of sequencing was expected to influence donor clonotype sharing. Around 5% was the fraction of naive CD4 clonotypes found shared across four donors.

Comment on this clone: Its antigen is currently unknown.

All donors were healthy HIV-negative adults lacking recent acute infections or vaccinations. Germline CDR1 and CDR2: KGHSH and LQKENI. V was cut by 5 bases and J by 5 bases, with 19 bases left in between. CDR3 length: 15 amino acids. Sequenced: naive CD4+ T cells from PBMCs. The subset here: CD45RA+ positively selected. This TCR was recovered from a man between 18 and 29 years old in good health. Some clones in this sample may be carry-over from other donors' samples. The chain joins TRBV18 to TRBJ2-7; possibly TRBD1 for D (5 bases). CDR3 sequence reads: CASSITDNPGHEQYF. The DNA for the CDR3 is TGTGCCAGCTCAATCACGGACAACCCTGGGCACGAGCAGTACTTC.